The T cell receptor beta chain under discussion was sequenced for a study of cytomegalovirus exposure and HLA in healthy donors (dated by TCRdb to the late 2010s). General notes on the study: In an earlier analysis of 550 to 750 of the donors, approximately 300 Gb of sequence data and some 100 million unique TCR beta sequences from 180 million or so T cells were reported. The study used immunosequencing to profile the T cell repertoires of 600 to 850 subjects and linked those repertoires to cytomegalovirus serostatus. The study was designed to test whether signatures of past pathogen exposure could be identified by cataloging public T cell receptors. Donor age, sex, ethnicity and CMV serostatus were collected together with the repertoire data. A later analysis re-analyzed previously published TCR beta repertoires from approximately 700 donors and added high-resolution HLA genotyping to study TCR occurrence patterns. Roughly 5 DR-DQ haplotypes were handled as single units for association and clustering, since linkage in the cohort was strong. Typing coverage varied by locus: roughly 629-640 donors for A, B, C, DRB1 and DQB1; roughly 560 for DQA1; 606 for DPA1; approximately 490 for DPB1. Across approximately 400 genotyped donors of the cohort, an average of about 200,000 unique TCR beta nucleotide sequences per donor were sequenced, and approximately 19% of those sequences were non-productive. Roughly 300 gigabases of sequencing data and approximately 92 million unique TCR sequences made up an early release that covered roughly 670 HLA-typed donors. Every repertoire in the discovery cohort had been generated on one and the same sequencing platform. The genetic ancestry cluster associated with self-reported Caucasian donors included about 81% of the roughly 380 genotyped donors. A separate validation cohort of about 110 different subjects was used in addition to the 666-subject first cohort. To predict cytomegalovirus infection status, the study combined high-throughput TCR immunosequencing, statistical association of individual TCRs with disease status, and machine learning. In an earlier analysis of around 540 of the donors, high-throughput TCR beta sequencing was used to judge whether each TCR beta V gene segment behaved as functional or pseudogenic. HLA typing covered class I and class II loci at four-digit resolution. In a later genetic analysis, genome-wide SNP genotypes for about three fifths of the roughly 670 donors were used, and that subset was treated as a discovery cohort. Rather than using new phenotypic data, the later analysis identified candidate immune exposures from TCR beta sequences and from how often those sequences occurred across donors.

The cohort consisted of 666 healthy bone marrow donors. At the time of sampling, all cohort members were nominally healthy, though unrecorded immune exposures were likely present. The donor tested CMV seronegative, placing the donor among the 352 seronegative members of the cohort. A peripheral blood sample was provided by each donor, and peripheral blood mononuclear cells were used for TCR beta sequencing. The Qiagen DNeasy Blood Extraction Kit was used to extract genomic DNA from the blood cell samples. Library method: the immunoSEQ multiplex PCR assay. The multiplex PCR relied on a mix of 60 forward primers for TCR Vbeta segments and 13 reverse primers for TCR Jbeta segments. The CDR3 region of rearranged TCR beta genes was amplified from genomic DNA by a multiplex PCR assay. On the Illumina HiSeq System, the amplified TCR beta libraries were sequenced as 87-base-pair reads. The source study handled its data this way. A later analysis tallied roughly 80 million unique TCR beta chains across the 700 or so repertoires, and roughly 11 million of those chains were shared by two or more donors. A nearest-neighbor algorithm error-corrected the raw reads and collapsed the reads into unique sequences, merging closely related sequences to remove PCR and sequencing errors. To assign V, D and J gene segments, CDR3 sequences were aligned to IMGT reference sequences. For a sequence to be retained, a match of at least six nucleotides was required to both a V gene segment and a J gene segment. A rearrangement was called productive if the CDR3 had no stop codons and remained in frame with V and J, and every other rearrangement was called non-productive. CDR3 was defined according to IMGT convention as the region running from the second conserved V-encoded cysteine to the conserved J-encoded phenylalanine. In an earlier analysis of 550 to 650 of the donors, sequences lacking an unambiguous match to a single V gene segment were excluded. In an earlier analysis of some 590 of the donors, a V segment was called functional when productive rearrangements were above 56.7%, and segregating when the standard deviation between donors exceeded 5%. To diagnose cytomegalovirus status from the catalog of TCR beta chain sequences, a statistical classification framework was built. A later analysis assigned V and J genes by comparing TCR nucleotide sequences with IMGT/GENE-DB human TR gene sequences. A later analysis assigned CDR3 sequences and most-parsimonious VDJ recombination scenarios with the TCRdist pipeline. In a later analysis, each TCR beta chain was defined by its CDR3 amino acid sequence together with its V-gene family, and reads without a unique V-gene family were excluded. As a way to deal with suspected cross-contamination and a sequencing artifact, a later analysis dropped 450 to 700 nucleotide sequences that were highly shared and had low generation probability. In a later analysis, a clonal expansion index for each public chain was calculated from normalized within-repertoire ranks of inferred template counts. In a later analysis, generation probabilities were computed with a VDJ recombination model fitted to out-of-frame rearrangements, and the resulting probabilities were checked against IGoR. In a later analysis, TCR-TCR, TCR-HLA and TCR-CMV co-occurrence was scored with hypergeometric tests, and a repertoire-size bias correction was applied to TCR pairs. False discovery rates were estimated in a later analysis by permuting HLA or CMV assignments 20 times. In a later analysis, co-occurring TCRs were grouped with DBSCAN, and TCRdist sequence similarity was added when clustering was performed within HLA-allele-positive subsets. Co-occurrence clustering excluded repertoires with fewer than 30,000 or more than 120,000 public chains, plus five with anomalous nucleotide sharing. As stored in TCRdb, this immuneACCESS dataset retains in-frame rearrangements with V and J assigned. A fraction of the clones does not appear; measured against another copy, unresolved V genes explain less than half of the discrepancy, and the remainder lacks a known reason. V and J calls plus clone size are reproduced from that table; the DNA served to infer D and trimming. The sample profile shows about 43,000 clones; about half of them were found once. Of the sample, 6% is held by the ten largest clones.

Via the germline V gene (reference sequence), CDR1 is WNHNN and CDR2 SYGVQD. Including cysteine and phenylalanine, the CDR3 has 13 amino acids. The read is trimmed to its CDR3 DNA, 39 bases read in frame from base 1. V is cut by 4 bases and J by 6 bases, and the space between the germline ends is 9 bases. Results the study describes overall, beyond this receptor: In the study, around 150 TCR beta chains were listed as associated with cytomegalovirus. In both the original and validation cohorts, the classifier was reported to diagnose cytomegalovirus status with high specificity and sensitivity. The earlier analysis of around 600 of the donors excluded some 16 rarely observed V segments, including chromosome 9 orphons, because counts were too low. V-gene and J-gene trimming of TCR beta chains was associated with a missense DCLRE1C variant in a later genetic analysis, and the association was replicated in an independent cohort. A later analysis reported that several top co-occurrence clusters appeared linked to parvovirus B19, influenza, CMV and Epstein-Barr virus. Correlated functional status among segregating V segments might be attributable to linkage disequilibrium, but an unknown experimental factor could not be ruled out. For the cohort, immune exposure information was limited to CMV serostatus. According to a later analysis, most CMV-associated TCR beta chains appeared to be HLA-restricted, and the HLA associations seemed to be driven largely by CMV exposure. Some IMGT-functional V segments, including TRBV6-2 and TRBV6-3, could not be distinguished by the 87-base-pair reads and were therefore excluded. In vitro tests confirmed that a few of the cytomegalovirus-associated TCR beta chains recognize cytomegalovirus antigens. Compared with equally common non-associated chains, HLA-associated TCR beta chains in a later analysis were more clonally expanded and had lower generation probabilities. According to the authors, the approach could potentially be generalized to other disease states and immunological phenotypes. According to a later genetic analysis, donors in an Asian-associated ancestry cluster had fewer N-insertions in productive TCRs than the approximately 700-donor mean. Because HLA typing was unavailable for some donors at each locus, only the typed subset was used in association tests. In an earlier analysis of about 540 of the donors, most TCR beta V segments were observed in productive rearrangements about 87% or about 30% of the time, broadly matching IMGT annotations. The presence/absence analyses assumed that sequencing depth was roughly uniform across donors, and that assumption may not be true. Assigning TCR associations to individual alleles was difficult when HLA alleles, especially DR and DQ, strongly co-occurred. Most TCR sequences were observed very rarely across donors, whereas some public TCRs were present in many individuals. A further reported finding was that TCR beta sequences accurately predicted the HLA-A and HLA-B alleles for most subjects in the first cohort. Specific HLA alleles were associated with 16,951 TCR beta sequences at a false discovery rate of 0.05 in a later analysis. The cohort was sequenced for TCR beta chains only, and without alpha or paired-chain data the features that could be detected were limited. A cluster of highly shared sequence variants was judged likely to represent a technical artifact of the sequencing pipeline. According to a later analysis, TCR association rates differed among HLA loci, with DRB1 alleles showing the most associated TCRs and HLA-C alleles showing the fewest.

The table lists this clone with a few counts. What this receptor recognizes is not known. Base qualities are missing; no much larger clone stands one base away. The sequence is built from TRBV10-1 and TRBJ2-2; no D gene call is confident. The TCR was taken from a man aged 55 to 70 in good health and CMV-seronegative. Sequencing was performed on PBMCs. The DNA sequence is TGCGCCAGCAGTGTGGCCCTGTCCGGGGAGCTGTTTTTT. Translated, this is CASSVALSGELFF.